The 9 T cell receptor beta chains given below trace back to one sample, sequenced in a study of blood T cell repertoires in COVID-19. Sequencing used immunoSEQ multiplex PCR; TCRdb keeps in-frame clones, though not all of them. The sample has some 150,000 clones, about 80% seen once. Sequencing used peripheral blood. The receptors here all came from a man aged 55 to 69 with acute or convalescent COVID-19.

This clone has just a few counts. The gene calls are TRBV7-8 and TRBJ2-7, with TRBD1 matching 9 bases. CDR3 length: 14 amino acids. CDR1 is SGHVS, CDR2 FQNEAQ, per germline. Losses at the gene ends were 4 bases for V and 3 bases for J; bases not matched to a gene: 4. The CDR3 nucleotides read TGTGCCAGCAGCTCCACAGGGGGCCTCTACGAGCAGTACTTC. Translating it yields CASSSTGGLYEQYF. The whole variable domain, remainder taken from reference TRBV7-8 and TRBJ2-7, is GAGVSQSPRYKVAKRGQDVALRCDPISGHVSLFWYQQALGQGPEFLTYFQNEAQLDKSGLPSDRFFAERPEGSVSTLKIQRTQQEDSAVYLCASSSTGGLYEQYFGPGTRLTVT.

The V gene is TRBV5-4, the J gene TRBJ2-3, with TRBD2 as a possible D gene (5 bases). V was trimmed by 6 bases and J by 1 base, leaving 18 bases between them. Germline V lookup: CDR1 SGHNT, CDR2 YYREEE (reference sequence). This CDR3 comprises 16 residues. The CDR3 sequence is CASIPNNGIRTDTQYF. In nucleotides, the CDR3 is TGTGCCAGCATCCCCAACAACGGGATCCGCACAGATACGCAGTATTTT.

This clone was counted a few times. The V call is TRBV30, the J call TRBJ1-2; D is possibly TRBD1 (5 bases). Trimming pared 5 bases from V and 3 bases from J, leaving 19 bases between. CDR1 GTSNPN and CDR2 SVGIG come from the germline V gene (reference sequence). The CDR3 is 15 amino acids. For the CDR3, the DNA is TGTGCCTGGGAAAGACCAGGGCTCCCGTACTATGGCTACACCTTC. The encoded protein is CAWERPGLPYYGYTF.

The V call is TRBV28, the J call TRBJ2-7, with D maybe TRBD2 (6 bases). This CDR3 has 11 amino acids. Looked up from germline, CDR1 is MDHEN and CDR2 is SYDVKM. V lost 11 bases and J 3 bases, leaving 11 bases between the germline ends. DNA for the CDR3: TGTGCCGAGCGGGCTTTCTACGAGCAGTACTTC. Its translation: CAERAFYEQYF.

The gene calls are TRBV12-3 or TRBV12-4 and TRBJ2-3; D is ambiguous. The ends were cut back, 6 bases at V and 6 bases at J, with 13 bases in the middle. The CDR3 is 13 residues long. CDR3: CASRNLIVDTQYF. CDR3 sequence (DNA): TGTGCCAGCAGGAATTTAATAGTTGATACGCAGTATTTT.

The V and J genes are TRBV3-1 (or the pseudogene TRBV3-2) and TRBJ1-1; 7 nucleotides match TRBD1. Germline values: CDR1 LGHDT, CDR2 YNNKEL (reference sequence). V shed 4 bases and J 4 bases; nucleotides not matched to a gene: 12. This CDR3 has 16 amino acids. This CDR3 is CASSRALTGQVTEAFF. The DNA of the CDR3 is TGTGCCAGCAGCCGCGCTTTGACAGGGCAAGTCACTGAAGCTTTCTTT.

CDR3 sequence: CASSLGLAEAQYF. CDR3 DNA: TGTGCCAGCAGCTTAGGCCTAGCCGAGGCGCAGTATTTT. J is TRBJ2-3 and V is TRBV7-9; TRBD2 is a possible D gene (5 bases). The CDR3 is 13 residues long. Germline CDR1 is SEHNR and CDR2 is FQNEAQ (reference sequence). The V gene lost 1 base and the J gene lost 10 bases, with 12 bases spanning the gap.

This chain links TRBV2 with TRBJ2-2; TRBD2 matches 13 bases. V lost 7 bases to trimming and J lost 4 bases; unmatched junction nucleotides: 3. This CDR3 region has 15 residues. CDR1 is SNHLY and CDR2 is FYNNEI in the germline V gene. The CDR3: CASKRTSGGTGELFF. As DNA, the CDR3 is TGTGCCAGCAAGAGGACTAGCGGGGGCACCGGGGAGCTGTTTTTT.

This clone was seen a few times. The J gene is TRBJ1-4, the V gene TRBV2; D remains ambiguous. Germline values: CDR1 SNHLY, CDR2 FYNNEI. The CDR3 has 12 residues. The germline V and J ends were trimmed by 7 bases and 7 bases, with 10 bases remaining between them. The CDR3 DNA sequence: TGTGCCAGCAAAGGTAGCAGTGAAAAACTGTTTTTT. Amino acid sequence: CASKGSSEKLFF.